What follows are 26 T cell receptor beta chains derived from one specimen sequenced in a study of blood T cell repertoires in COVID-19. Repertoires were generated with immunoSEQ multiplex PCR, while TCRdb's copy carries only in-frame clones and drops some. The sample has about 270,000 clones; more than 75% are singletons. Material for sequencing was peripheral blood. These TCRs come from a woman in her sixties or seventies who had recovered from COVID-19.

In its sample, this clone was seen a few times. The chain couples TRBV3-1 (or the pseudogene TRBV3-2) to TRBJ1-2, with D perhaps TRBD1 (5 bases). V gave up 2 bases and J gave up 7 bases, with 8 bases separating them. CDR3 length: 12 amino acids. In germline, CDR1 is LGHDT, CDR2 YNNKEL (reference sequence). The CDR3 nucleotides are TGTGCCAGCAGCCAAATCGACAGTGGCTACACCTTC. Its translation is CASSQIDSGYTF.

In DNA form, the CDR3 reads TGTGCCAGCAGCTCATTACTAGCTCCGAGTGATACGCAGTATTTT. Translation gives CASSSLLAPSDTQYF. The rearrangement joins TRBV5-6 to TRBJ2-3, with D perhaps TRBD2 (6 bases). Trimming took 3 bases from V and 6 from J, leaving 17 bases between them. There are 15 residues in the CDR3. CDR1 and CDR2 from the germline V gene are SGHDT and YYEEEE.

This clone was observed a single time. The genes are TRBV6-7 and TRBJ1-5; possible D gene TRBD1, 6 bases. TRBV6-7 is annotated as an ORF whose role is uncertain. Between the trimmed V and J ends, which lost 5 bases and 2 bases, there was a span of 10 bases. There are 14 residues in the CDR3. This CDR3 is CASSANRGNQPQHF. CDR3 bases: TGTGCCAGCAGTGCCAACAGGGGCAATCAGCCCCAGCATTTT.

The chain recombines TRBV12-3 or TRBV12-4 with TRBJ1-3; D ambiguous. V lost 5 bases and J lost 8, with 13 bases in between. The CDR3 loop spans 13 amino acids. In DNA, the CDR3 is TGTGCCAGCAGTCCGGGTGCGGAGGACACCATATATTTT. Amino acids: CASSPGAEDTIYF.

This chain connects TRBV19 to TRBJ2-7; possible D gene TRBD1, 6 bases. V gave up 4 bases and J gave up 2 bases, with 12 bases separating them. In germline, CDR1 is LNHDA, CDR2 SQIVND (reference sequence). The CDR3 runs to 14 residues. Here the CDR3 reads CASSTRQAAYEQYF. The CDR3 bases are TGTGCCAGTAGTACCAGACAGGCGGCCTACGAGCAGTACTTC.

This chain joins TRBV27 and TRBJ2-5, with 10 bases lining up with TRBD2. Trimming at V came to 7 bases and at J to 1 base, leaving 12 bases not matched to a gene. Germline assignment: CDR1 MNHEY and CDR2 SMNVEV (reference sequence). This CDR3 region has 17 residues. CDR3 sequence: CASKLGQRGGIQETQYF. The CDR3 nucleotides are TGTGCCAGCAAGCTGGGCCAGCGGGGGGGTATCCAAGAGACCCAGTACTTC.

This clone came up a few times. The chain is built from TRBV5-6 and TRBJ2-1; D is possibly TRBD2 (7 bases). This CDR3 comprises 13 residues. Germline V gene sequence: CDR1 SGHDT, CDR2 YYEEEE. V dropped 3 bases and J dropped 7 bases, with 11 bases sitting between them. This CDR3 is CASSSGGVNEQFF. CDR3 in DNA: TGTGCCAGCAGCTCGGGGGGCGTAAATGAGCAGTTCTTC.

The chain uses TRBV28 and TRBJ1-5; D gene unclear. Germline V gene data show CDR1 as MDHEN and CDR2 as SYDVKM. CDR3 size: 18 residues. Trimming took off 6 bases at V and 0 bases at J, with 21 bases between the two ends. CDR3 DNA sequence: TGTGCCAGCAGCGCCTCCGGGATCAAATCTTATAGCAATCAGCCCCAGCATTTT. It encodes CASSASGIKSYSNQPQHF.

The CDR3 sequence is CASSQDWGREGHGYTF. CDR3 DNA sequence: TGTGCCAGCAGCCAAGACTGGGGCAGGGAGGGACATGGCTACACCTTC. The chain recombines TRBV4-2 with TRBJ1-2; possible D gene TRBD1, 5 bases. This CDR3 has 16 residues. Germline-derived CDR1 and CDR2 are LGHNA and YNFKEQ. V shed 0 bases and J shed 6 bases, with 17 bases lying between them.

J is TRBJ1-2 and V is TRBV6-4, with D perhaps matching TRBD1 (6 bases). This CDR3 is built from 14 residues. Trimming stripped 6 bases from V and 4 bases from J, with 15 bases between. Germline lookup yields CDR1 MRHNA and CDR2 SNTAGT. Written as DNA, the CDR3 is TGTGCCAGCAGGTCAGGGGCTTCGGGCTATGGCTACACCTTC. Its translation: CASRSGASGYGYTF.

The chain employs TRBV3-1 (or the pseudogene TRBV3-2) and TRBJ2-5; 9 bases map to TRBD2. Per germline, CDR1 LGHDT and CDR2 YNNKEL (reference sequence). The CDR3 covers 14 residues. The V and J ends lost 6 bases and 1 base, in that order; junction bases with no gene match: 3. CDR3 nucleotides: TGTGCCAGCAGAGCAGCGGGGGGCCAAGAGACCCAGTACTTC. Protein product: CASRAAGGQETQYF.

The V call is TRBV5-1, the J call TRBJ2-1; 7 bases match TRBD1. CDR1 and CDR2 from the germline V gene are SGHRS and YFSETQ. With V trimmed by 4 bases and J by 9 bases, 10 bases remained unmatched. The CDR3 totals 14 residues. The CDR3 sequence is CASSTRDSQVEQFF. CDR3 DNA sequence: TGCGCCAGCAGCACTAGGGACAGTCAGGTTGAGCAGTTCTTC.

V gene TRBV5-1 combines with J gene TRBJ2-1; D may be TRBD2 (6 bases). V lost 4 bases and J 7 bases, leaving 12 bases between the germline ends. Per germline, CDR1 SGHRS and CDR2 YFSETQ. The length of the CDR3 is 13 residues. In DNA, the CDR3 is TGCGCCAGCAGCATCGGGACTTTTAATGAGCAGTTCTTC. Its protein is CASSIGTFNEQFF.

This clone was seen only a few times. The chain is built from TRBV18 and TRBJ1-5; D is unresolved. This CDR3 has 12 residues. The germline CDR1 and CDR2 sequences are KGHSH and LQKENI. V dropped 5 bases and J dropped 5 bases, with 7 bases sitting between them. DNA of the CDR3: TGTGCCAGCTCAAGAGCTGATCAGCCCCAGCATTTT. Translation gives CASSRADQPQHF.

The chain has TRBV6-5 and TRBJ2-1, with a weak D call TRBD2 (6 bases). Looked up from germline, CDR1 is MNHEY and CDR2 is SVGAGI. There are 13 residues in the CDR3. Trimming pared 5 bases from V and 6 bases from J, leaving 11 bases between. CDR3 region: CASSLRGINEQFF. The DNA for the CDR3 is TGTGCCAGCAGTCTCCGGGGGATCAATGAGCAGTTCTTC.

This chain joins TRBV29-1 and TRBJ2-1, with 8 nucleotides matching TRBD2. J lost 6 bases, V lost 6 bases, and 13 bases had no gene match. The CDR3 has 15 residues. Germline-derived CDR1 and CDR2 are SQVTM and ANQGSEA. The CDR3 DNA sequence: TGCAGCGTGGAAAATCGGGGGGGCGGCGGCAATGAGCAGTTCTTC. Protein product: CSVENRGGGGNEQFF.

The sample holds one count of this clone. The chain recombines TRBV2 with TRBJ2-5; 9 positions match TRBD1. Germline loops: CDR1 SNHLY, CDR2 FYNNEI. There are 13 residues in the CDR3. V gave up 6 bases and J gave up 4 bases; unmatched junction bases: 3. CDR3 in DNA: TGTGCCAGCAGCGACAGGGGGACAGAGACCCAGTACTTC. It yields the protein CASSDRGTETQYF. Together with reference TRBV2 and TRBJ2-5, the CDR3 gives the full variable domain: EPEVTQTPSHQVTQMGQEVILRCVPISNHLYFYWYRQILGQKVEFLVSFYNNEISEKSEIFDDQFSVERPDGSNFTLKIRSTKLEDSAMYFCASSDRGTETQYFGPGTRLLVL.

The genes are TRBV6-5 and TRBJ2-7, with TRBD1 matching over 9 bases. With V trimmed by 6 bases and J by 2 bases, 8 bases remained unmatched. This CDR3 is 15 amino acids long. From germline, CDR1 is MNHEY and CDR2 SVGAGI. DNA of the CDR3: TGTGCCAGCAGACTCGACAGGGGGGCGCCCTACGAGCAGTACTTC. It translates to CASRLDRGAPYEQYF.

The V gene is TRBV3-1 (or the pseudogene TRBV3-2), the J gene TRBJ2-5, with D maybe TRBD2 (5 bases). V lost 0 bases to trimming and J lost 5 bases, with 13 bases between them. The length of the CDR3 is 15 residues. Germline V gene data show CDR1 as LGHDT and CDR2 as YNNKEL (reference sequence). The CDR3 is CASSQDPGSRETQYF. The CDR3 nucleotides are TGTGCCAGCAGCCAAGATCCGGGAAGTAGGGAGACCCAGTACTTC.

This clone has just a few counts. The CDR3 region has the DNA TGTGCCAGCAAACCCTACACAGGGGTCACTGAAGCTTTCTTT. This encodes CASKPYTGVTEAFF. The chain has TRBV28 and TRBJ1-1; 7 positions agree with TRBD1. There are 14 residues in the CDR3. Germline CDR1 and CDR2: MDHEN and SYDVKM. The V gene end was trimmed by 7 bases and the J gene end by 4 bases; junction bases not matched to a gene: 9. The full variable domain, rest sourced from reference TRBV28 and TRBJ1-1, is DVKVTQSSRYLVKRTGEKVFLECVQDMDHENMFWYRQDPGLGLRLIYFSYDVKMKEKGDIPEGYSVSREKKERFSLILESASTNQTSMYLCASKPYTGVTEAFFGQGTRLTVV.

The CDR3 coding sequence is TGTGCCAGCAGCCCCAGAGTAGCGGGGGAAGGCGAGCAGTACTTC. Translated: CASSPRVAGEGEQYF. The chain carries TRBV9 and TRBJ2-7, with 9 nucleotides matching TRBD2. The CDR3 extends over 15 amino acids. The germline CDR1 and CDR2 sequences are SGDLS and YYNGEE. Trimming cost V 4 bases and J 6 bases; bases outside gene matches: 11.

The rearrangement uses TRBV18 and TRBJ1-6; D remains unclear. Per the germline V gene, CDR1 is KGHSH and CDR2 is LQKENI. The germline V and J ends were trimmed by 8 bases and 7 bases, with 18 bases remaining between them. CDR3 length: 15 residues. The DNA for the CDR3 is TGTGCCAGCGCTCCGGTCGGGAGGTACAATTCACCCCTCCACTTT. Its translation is CASAPVGRYNSPLHF. Full variable domain (rest looked up from reference TRBV18 and TRBJ1-6): NAGVMQNPRHLVRRRGQEARLRCSPMKGHSHVYWYRQLPEEGLKFMVYLQKENIIDESGMPKERFSAEFPKEGPSILRIQQVVRGDSAAYFCASAPVGRYNSPLHFGNGTRLTVT.

The gene calls are TRBV5-1 and TRBJ1-3; 8 bases line up with TRBD1. From germline, CDR1 is SGHRS and CDR2 YFSETQ. With V trimmed by 0 bases and J by 6 bases, 5 bases remained unmatched. The CDR3 is 15 residues long. The CDR3 is CASSLDGQGQNTIYF. The CDR3 bases are TGCGCCAGCAGCTTGGATGGACAGGGTCAAAACACCATATATTTT.

The rearrangement joins TRBV6-5 to TRBJ2-7, with 9 bases aligning to TRBD1. Germline CDR1 and CDR2: MNHEY and SVGAGI. The CDR3 spans 13 residues. Losses at the gene ends were 6 bases for V and 13 bases for J; bases not matched to a gene: 13. The CDR3 is CASRTGGQGRPYF. The CDR3 DNA is TGTGCCAGCAGAACGGGGGGACAGGGCCGTCCCTACTTC.

This chain links TRBV7-3 with TRBJ2-1; 8 bases match TRBD2. There are 15 residues in the CDR3. The V and J ends lost 2 bases and 5 bases, in that order; junction bases with no gene match: 5. Germline V gives CDR1 SGHTA, CDR2 FQGTGA. The CDR3 region is CASSLERGSNNEQFF. The CDR3 region has the DNA TGTGCCAGCAGCTTAGAGCGGGGGAGCAACAATGAGCAGTTCTTC.

This clone has a single count. The V call is TRBV28, the J call TRBJ1-2, with D possibly being TRBD1 (5 bases). Germline CDR1 reads MDHEN; CDR2 reads SYDVKM. V lost 5 bases to trimming and J lost 2 bases, with 18 bases between them. This CDR3 spans 16 amino acids. CDR3 nucleotide sequence: TGTGCCAGCAGTCCCCCTGTGGGGGGATTAAACTATGGCTACACCTTC. Translating it yields CASSPPVGGLNYGYTF.